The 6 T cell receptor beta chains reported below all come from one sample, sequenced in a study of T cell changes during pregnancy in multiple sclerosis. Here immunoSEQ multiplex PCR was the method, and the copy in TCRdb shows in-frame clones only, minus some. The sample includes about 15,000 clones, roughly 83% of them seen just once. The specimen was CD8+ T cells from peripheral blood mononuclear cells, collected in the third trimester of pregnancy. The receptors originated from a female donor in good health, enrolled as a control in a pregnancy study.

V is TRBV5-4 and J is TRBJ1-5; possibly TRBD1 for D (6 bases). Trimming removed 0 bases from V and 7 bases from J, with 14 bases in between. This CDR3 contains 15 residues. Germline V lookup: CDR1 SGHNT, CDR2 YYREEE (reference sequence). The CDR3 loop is CASSLAGEVGQPQHF. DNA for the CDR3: TGTGCCAGCAGCTTGGCAGGGGAAGTAGGACAGCCCCAGCATTTT. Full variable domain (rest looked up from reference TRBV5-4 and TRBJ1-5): ETGVTQSPTHLIKTRGQQVTLRCSSQSGHNTVSWYQQALGQGPQFIFQYYREEENGRGNFPPRFSGLQFPNYSSELNVNALELDDSALYLCASSLAGEVGQPQHFGDGTRLSIL.

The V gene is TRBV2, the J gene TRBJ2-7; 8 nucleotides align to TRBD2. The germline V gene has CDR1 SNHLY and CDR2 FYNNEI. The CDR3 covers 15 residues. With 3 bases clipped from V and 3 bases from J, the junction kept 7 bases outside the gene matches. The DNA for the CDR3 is TGTGCCAGCAGTGAGTATAGCGGGGAGATCTACGAGCAGTACTTC. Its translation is CASSEYSGEIYEQYF.

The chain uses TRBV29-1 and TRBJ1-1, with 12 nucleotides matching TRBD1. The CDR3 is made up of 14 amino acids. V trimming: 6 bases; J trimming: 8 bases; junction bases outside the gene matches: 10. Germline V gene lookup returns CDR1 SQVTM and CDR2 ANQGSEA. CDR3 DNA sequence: TGCAGCGTCCCCGCCGGGACAGGGGGCGCGGAAGCTTTCTTT. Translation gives CSVPAGTGGAEAFF.

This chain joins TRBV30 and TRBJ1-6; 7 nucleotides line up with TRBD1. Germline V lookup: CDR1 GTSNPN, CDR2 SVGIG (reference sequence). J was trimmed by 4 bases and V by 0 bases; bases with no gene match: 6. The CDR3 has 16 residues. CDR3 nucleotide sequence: TGTGCCTGGAGTGTCTACGGGACAGATTATAATTCACCCCTCCACTTT. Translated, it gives CAWSVYGTDYNSPLHF.

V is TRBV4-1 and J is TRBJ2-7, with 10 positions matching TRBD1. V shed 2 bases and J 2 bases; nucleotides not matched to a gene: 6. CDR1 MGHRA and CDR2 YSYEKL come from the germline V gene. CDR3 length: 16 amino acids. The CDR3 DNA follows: TGCGCCAGCAGCCAATTCTGGGACAGGGGTCCCTACGAGCAGTACTTC. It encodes CASSQFWDRGPYEQYF.

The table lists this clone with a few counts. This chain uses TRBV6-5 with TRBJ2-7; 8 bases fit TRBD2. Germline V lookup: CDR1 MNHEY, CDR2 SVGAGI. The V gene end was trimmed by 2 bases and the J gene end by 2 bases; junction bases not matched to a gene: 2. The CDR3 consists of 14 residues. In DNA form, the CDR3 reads TGTGCCAGCAGTTACGCGGGGGGAGCCTACGAGCAGTACTTC. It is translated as CASSYAGGAYEQYF.